The 25 T cell receptor beta chains listed next were all sequenced from one sample in a study of immune cell composition in non-small cell lung cancer (dated by TCRdb to between 2016 and 2019). Library creation used the immunoSEQ multiplex PCR assay. This is the immuneACCESS table as TCRdb keeps it, with only in-frame sequences that have V and J called. A part of the clones is gone; compared with another copy, unresolved V genes explain less than half, and the rest is unexplained. The sample includes under 3,500 clones, with around 69% observed a single time. More than 13% of the sample belongs to the ten largest clones. Normal lung samples were non-adjacent lung tissue taken as far from the tumour as possible, at least 3 cm away, from the same patient. The data also belong to a second study, concerning CD4 T cells in lung cancer.

The source material was non-adjacent lung tissue. The receptors derive from a human donor with non-small cell lung cancer.

The chain combines TRBV7-8 with TRBJ2-1; maybe TRBD2 (5 bases). Germline-derived CDR1 and CDR2 are SGHVS and FQNEAQ. The CDR3 loop spans 14 amino acids. Deletions cut 5 bases from V and 5 bases from J, with 13 bases between. CDR3 nucleotide sequence: TGTGCCAGCAGCCCCGAACTAGGAAACAATGAGCAGTTCTTC. Protein: CASSPELGNNEQFF.

The chain has TRBV6-6 and TRBJ2-7, with D possibly being TRBD1 (5 bases). Germline values: CDR1 MNHNY, CDR2 SVGAGI (reference sequence). The V gene lost 1 base and the J gene lost 3 bases, with 10 bases spanning the gap. The CDR3 is 14 residues long. The CDR3 is CASSYLWGVYEQYF. CDR3 nucleotide sequence: TGTGCCAGCAGTTACTTGTGGGGCGTCTACGAGCAGTACTTC.

This clone was detected only a few times. V is TRBV19 and J is TRBJ1-2; D uncertain. V was cut by 5 bases and J by 4 bases, with 5 bases left in between. CDR3 length: 11 residues. The germline V gene has CDR1 LNHDA and CDR2 SQIVND (reference sequence). The CDR3 nucleotides read TGTGCCAGTAGTCCTTCCTATGGCTACACCTTC. This encodes CASSPSYGYTF.

V is TRBV18 and J is TRBJ2-1; D ambiguous. The ends were cut back, 2 bases at V and 8 bases at J, with 7 bases in the middle. Per germline, CDR1 KGHSH and CDR2 LQKENI. CDR3 length: 12 residues. The CDR3 sequence: CASSPNFDEQFF. The DNA of the CDR3 is TGTGCCAGCTCACCAAACTTCGATGAGCAGTTCTTC.

The chain recombines TRBV5-1 with TRBJ1-5; 7 nucleotides line up with TRBD1. V shed 0 bases and J 7 bases; nucleotides not matched to a gene: 4. This CDR3 has 14 residues. Germline CDR1 SGHRS, CDR2 YFSETQ. The CDR3 DNA is TGCGCCAGCAGCTTGGAGGGGGCAGGCCAGCCCCAGCATTTT. This translates into CASSLEGAGQPQHF. The full variable domain, completed using reference TRBV5-1 and TRBJ1-5, is KAGVTQTPRYLIKTRGQQVTLSCSPISGHRSVSWYQQTPGQGLQFLFEYFSETQRNKGNFPGRFSGRQFSNSRSEMNVSTLELGDSALYLCASSLEGAGQPQHFGDGTRLSIL.

This clone was seen a few times. The CDR3 loop is CASSPLGSPYEQYF. CDR3 nucleotides: TGTGCCAGCAGTCCCCTGGGCAGCCCCTACGAGCAGTACTTC. This chain connects TRBV7-9 to TRBJ2-7; D unclear. Germline V CDR1 and CDR2: SEHNR, FQNEAQ (reference sequence). V was shortened by 6 bases and J by 2 bases, with 14 bases between the two germline ends. The CDR3 length is 14 residues.

The chain recombines TRBV6-5 with TRBJ1-1; D unresolved. CDR3 length: 14 residues. Trimming pared 3 bases from V and 0 bases from J, leaving 8 bases between. In germline, CDR1 is MNHEY, CDR2 SVGAGI. The CDR3 DNA sequence: TGTGCCAGCAGTTATAAACAGTTGAACACTGAAGCTTTCTTT. Translation: CASSYKQLNTEAFF.

A remark on this clone: The junction departs from germline at one end; a sequencing error may be responsible. The chain employs TRBV7-7 and TRBJ2-3; a weak D match, TRBD1 (7 bases). The CDR3 totals 17 residues. Germline assignment: CDR1 SSHAT and CDR2 FNYEAQ (reference sequence). The CDR3 DNA reads TGTGCTAGCAGCTCCCTAGCGAGACAGGGTAGCACAGATACGCAGTATTTT. It yields the protein CASSSLARQGSTDTQYF.

The CDR3 region is CSVESTTDTSGNTIYF. The CDR3 DNA reads TGCAGCGTTGAATCTACGACAGATACCTCTGGAAACACCATATATTTT. The gene calls are TRBV29-1 and TRBJ1-3; D possibly corresponds to TRBD1 (5 bases). The CDR3 extends over 16 amino acids. V was pared by 2 bases and J by 0 bases, with 14 bases between. Per germline, CDR1 SQVTM and CDR2 ANQGSEA.

This clone was recorded a few times. This chain uses TRBV6-1 with TRBJ1-2, with a tentative D call TRBD1 (6 bases). Between the trimmed V and J ends, which lost 1 base and 4 bases, there was a span of 16 bases. In germline, CDR1 is MNHNS, CDR2 SASEGT. This CDR3 is built from 16 residues. In DNA, the CDR3 is TGTGCCAGCAGTGAAGTAGGGGGGGGCGGAGCCTATGGCTACACCTTC. Translating gives CASSEVGGGGAYGYTF.

This chain connects TRBV6-6 to TRBJ1-4; a possible D gene is TRBD1 (5 bases). This CDR3 spans 14 amino acids. From germline, CDR1 is MNHNY and CDR2 SVGAGI (reference sequence). Trimming took off 8 bases at V and 8 bases at J, with 18 bases between the two ends. The CDR3 region has the DNA TGTGCCAGCGATATCGGGGGGGGAGTGGAAAAACTGTTTTTT. This sequence encodes CASDIGGGVEKLFF.

A single count supports this clone. The V gene is TRBV7-3, the J gene TRBJ2-1; D call uncertain. The germline V gene has CDR1 SGHTA and CDR2 FQGTGA. V was pared by 0 bases and J by 7 bases, with 13 bases between. This CDR3 region has 15 residues. In DNA, the CDR3 is TGTGCCAGCAGCTTAACGCAGTCTGCCAAAAATGAGCAGTTCTTC. As protein: CASSLTQSAKNEQFF.

The genes are TRBV25-1 and TRBJ2-3; 7 bases are a match to TRBD2. Looked up from germline, CDR1 is MGHDK and CDR2 is SYGVNS. V gave up 6 bases and J gave up 2 bases; unmatched junction bases: 5. The CDR3 is 14 amino acids. CDR3 bases: TGTGCCAGCAGCCCGGGACTACTCACAGATACGCAGTATTTT. It is translated as CASSPGLLTDTQYF.

This chain connects TRBV28 to TRBJ2-1, with TRBD1 identical over 9 bases. Per the germline V gene, CDR1 is MDHEN and CDR2 is SYDVKM. J lost 1 base, V lost 7 bases, and 5 bases had no gene match. The CDR3 totals 15 residues. The CDR3 DNA follows: TGTGCCAGCACCACGGGACAGGGTTCCTACAATGAGCAGTTCTTC. Its translation: CASTTGQGSYNEQFF.

In its sample, this clone was seen once. The V and J genes are TRBV7-6 and TRBJ1-5; TRBD1 agrees at 11 bases. The CDR3 loop spans 15 amino acids. CDR1 and CDR2 from the germline V gene are SGHVS and FNYEAQ. V was pared by 6 bases and J by 7 bases, with 8 bases of the junction left unmatched. The CDR3 sequence: CASSPRTGGGQPQHF. The DNA for the CDR3 is TGTGCCAGCAGTCCCCGGACAGGGGGCGGGCAGCCCCAGCATTTT.

The CDR3 DNA reads TGCGCCAGCAGCCTTAGCGGGAGGGCCGGAGATACGCAGTATTTT. Protein product: CASSLSGRAGDTQYF. The chain is built from TRBV5-1 and TRBJ2-3, with 11 bases matching TRBD2. The CDR3 runs 15 residues. V lost 4 bases to trimming and J lost 5 bases; unmatched junction nucleotides: 6. CDR1 and CDR2 (germline): SGHRS, YFSETQ.

This clone showed up just a few times. The chain couples TRBV14 to TRBJ2-3; tentatively, D is TRBD1 (6 bases). Germline assignment: CDR1 SGHDN and CDR2 FVKESK. The CDR3 runs 18 residues. V was shortened by 4 bases and J by 4 bases, with 24 bases between the two germline ends. The chain's CDR3 is CASSLRLIGTTFPDTQYF. DNA of the CDR3: TGTGCCAGCAGCCTGAGACTAATAGGGACAACTTTTCCAGATACGCAGTATTTT.

This clone is termed medium-sized. The chain joins TRBV5-4 to TRBJ2-2, with a possible D match to TRBD1 (6 bases). Germline values: CDR1 SGHNT, CDR2 YYREEE (reference sequence). This CDR3 region has 13 residues. V lost 6 bases, J lost 4 bases, and 10 bases lay in between. CDR3 sequence (DNA): TGTGCCAGCACCACAGGGAGCACCGGGGAGCTGTTTTTT. Its translation is CASTTGSTGELFF.

V and J are TRBV18 and TRBJ1-2; 8 nucleotides agree with TRBD1. J was trimmed by 6 bases and V by 3 bases; bases with no gene match: 6. This CDR3 contains 14 residues. CDR1 and CDR2 (germline): KGHSH, LQKENI. The CDR3 region is CASSPKTGVDGYTF. The CDR3 DNA is TGTGCCAGCTCACCTAAGACAGGGGTGGATGGCTACACCTTC.

V is TRBV20-1 and J is TRBJ2-5, with D possibly matching TRBD1 (5 bases). V lost 7 bases to trimming and J lost 2 bases, with 8 bases between them. Per the germline V gene, CDR1 is DFQATT and CDR2 is SNEGSKA (reference sequence). This CDR3 is 11 amino acids long. DNA of the CDR3: TGCAGTGGGCAGGGTCAAGAGACCCAGTACTTC. The encoded protein is CSGQGQETQYF.

As for this clone: The identical CDR3 is also encoded by other nucleotide sequences in the sample. The chain carries TRBV9 and TRBJ2-1; TRBD2 agrees at 10 bases. The CDR3 has 16 residues. Germline trimming cut 4 bases from V and 2 bases from J; bases unmatched to any gene: 6. Per the germline V gene, CDR1 is SGDLS and CDR2 is YYNGEE. The chain's CDR3 is CASSPRTSGTYNEQFF. The CDR3 coding sequence is TGTGCCAGCAGCCCCCGGACTAGCGGAACCTACAATGAGCAGTTCTTC.

The rearrangement uses TRBV7-9 and TRBJ2-1, with 13 bases identical to TRBD2. CDR1 and CDR2 from the germline V gene are SEHNR and FQNEAQ (reference sequence). CDR3 length: 17 amino acids. The trim removed 1 base at V and 4 bases at J, leaving 4 bases unmatched. In DNA form, the CDR3 reads TGTGCCAGCAGCTTAGGGGGACTAGCGGGGACATACAATGAGCAGTTCTTC. This encodes CASSLGGLAGTYNEQFF.

The chain has TRBV21-1 and TRBJ1-5; no DNA check was done on the table's D call, TRBD1. TRBV21-1 has pseudogene status. This CDR3 is built from 15 residues. CDR3 residues: CAIDRDRGQNQPQHF. The CDR3 DNA follows: TGTGCCATTGACCGGGACAGGGGGCAGAATCAGCCCCAGCATTTT.

The gene calls are TRBV18 and TRBJ1-1; TRBD1 is a possible D gene (5 bases). Germline lookup yields CDR1 KGHSH and CDR2 LQKENI. This CDR3 is 14 amino acids long. V shed 3 bases and J shed 3 bases, with 11 bases lying between them. CDR3 loop: CASSPRQTDTEAFF. The DNA for the CDR3 is TGTGCCAGCTCACCGAGACAGACGGACACTGAAGCTTTCTTT.

The chain is built from TRBV28 and TRBJ1-4; D remains unclear. CDR3 length: 12 residues. The V end lost 3 bases, the J end lost 10 bases, and 9 bases lay between the germline ends. Germline lookup yields CDR1 MDHEN and CDR2 SYDVKM. The CDR3 DNA is TGTGCCAGCAGTTTGTTGCGTGGAAAACTGTTTTTT. This sequence encodes CASSLLRGKLFF.